The sequence of this TCR beta chain was determined in a study of blood T cells in healthy people across ages. Study-wide findings and caveats: A conclusive naive versus antigen-experienced comparison was prevented by the unsorted PBMCs.

This clonotype occurred once. Its antigen is unidentified. Caucasian individuals from Russia who were healthy and aged 6 to 90 acted as donors. The authors ran a second PCR of roughly 7 to 11 cycles using a sample-barcoded 5' primer and a J-beta primer mix. Sequencing of every sample gave 2.5 million or more CDR3-containing paired-end reads. MiXCR was run by TCRdb on the 5' RACE reads, yielding one entry per CDR3 protein. This table has approximately 1,100,000 distinct CDR3 sequences, around 43% appearing once. The CDR3 spans 14 residues. The V end lost 7 bases, the J end lost 5 bases, and 17 bases lay between the germline ends. Germline V gives CDR1 DFQATT, CDR2 SNEGSKA (reference sequence).

The source is a woman aged 60-75 years in good health. This chain uses TRBV20-1 with TRBJ2-2; D may be TRBD2 (6 bases). Specimen: blood. The CDR3 loop is CSVTGLQFTGELFF. The CDR3 nucleotides are TGCAGTGTAACGGGACTTCAGTTTACCGGGGAGCTGTTTTTT.